Each of the 19 T cell receptor beta chains below was sequenced from the same sample in a study of tumor and adjacent non-tumor tissue in lung cancer. This sample's RNA came from whole unsorted tissue. The library came from three nested PCR rounds adapted from ARM-PCR protocols. From the multiplex PCR reads, TCRdb called clonotypes with MiXCR, one entry per CDR3 protein. This sample carries more than 120,000 distinct CDR3 sequences, approximately 72% of them seen once, and the ten largest clones take 18%. What was sequenced was lung tumor tissue. The receptors come from a man aged 55 to 70 with small cell lung cancer.

This clonotype was observed a few times. J is TRBJ2-1 and V is TRBV7-8; 9 bases are a match to TRBD1. V lost 3 bases, J lost 7 bases, and 7 bases stayed unmatched. Germline V gives CDR1 SGHVS, CDR2 FQNEAQ. The CDR3 runs 15 residues. The CDR3 DNA reads TGTGCCAGCAGCTTGGTAGGGACAGGGAGGAATGAGCAGTTCTTC. Protein sequence: CASSLVGTGRNEQFF.

This clonotype occurred once. Compared with germline, one end of the junction differs, possibly owing to a read error. The chain carries TRBV11-3 and TRBJ2-4; no definite D call. Germline V gene sequence: CDR1 SGHNT, CDR2 YENEEA. CDR3 length equals 15 residues. CDR3 in DNA: TGCGCCAGCAGCCCCGGTCCTCGGACGGAAAAAATTCGGTACTTC. Translated, it gives CASSPGPRTEKIRYF. Supplemented by reference TRBV11-3 and TRBJ2-4, the full variable domain reads EAGVVQSPRYKIIEKKQPVAFWCNPISGHNTLYWYLQNLGQGPELLIRYENEEAVDDSQLPKDRFSAERLKGVDSTLKIQPAELGDSAVYLCASSPGPRTEKIRYFGAGTRLSVL.

Worth noting for this clonotype: A much bigger clone sits one base away, suggesting this may be a read error. V and J are TRBV5-5 and TRBJ2-1; a possible D gene is TRBD2 (5 bases). With 6 bases removed from V and 2 bases from J, the gap between germline ends came to 12 bases. Germline V gene sequence: CDR1 SGHKS, CDR2 YYEKEE (reference sequence). The CDR3 loop spans 14 amino acids. The CDR3 is CASNFFGTYNEQFF. CDR3 bases: TGTGCCAGCAACTTCTTCGGGACCTACAATGAGCAGTTCTTC.

Remarks on this clonotype: Sequence at one end of the junction differs from germline and may be a read error. The chain couples TRBV4-1 to TRBJ1-1, with D hard to call. The CDR3 has 15 amino acids. From germline, CDR1 is MGHRA and CDR2 YSYEKL. CDR3 bases: TGCGCCAGCAGCCAAGATCCGGGCCTCTCAAATGAAGCATTCTTT. Translating it yields CASSQDPGLSNEAFF.

This clonotype was found many times. This rearrangement joins TRBV20-1 to TRBJ1-1, with D tentatively TRBD1 (5 bases). The ends were cut back, 0 bases at V and 11 bases at J, with 16 bases in the middle. CDR3 length: 13 residues. Germline V gene data show CDR1 as DFQATT and CDR2 as SNEGSKA (reference sequence). The CDR3 nucleotides read TGCAGTGCTAGAGATCGCAGGGCCCTTGAGGCTTTCTTT. Translated: CSARDRRALEAFF.

Of note for this clonotype: This may arise from a read error, as a much more abundant clone is one base away. The rearrangement uses TRBV6-6 and TRBJ1-5, with a possible D match to TRBD1 (6 bases). The CDR3 is made up of 18 amino acids. In germline, CDR1 is MNHNY, CDR2 SVGAGI (reference sequence). The CDR3 DNA is TGTGCCATCAGTGAACAGGGCTGGGGATATAGGGGCAATCAGCCCCAGCATTTT. Its protein product is CAISEQGWGYRGNQPQHF.

In this sample, this clonotype turned up many times. The rearrangement links TRBV29-1 to TRBJ2-3; D possibly corresponds to TRBD2 (5 bases). Deletions cut 1 base from V and 1 base from J, with 6 bases between. The V gene's germline CDR1 is SQVTM and CDR2 ANQGSEA. This CDR3 has 13 residues. The CDR3 nucleotides are TGCAGCGTTGAAGGTAGCGGCACAGATACGCAGTATTTT. Translating gives CSVEGSGTDTQYF.

V and J are TRBV20-1 and TRBJ2-3, with D possibly TRBD2 on 6 matching bases. CDR3 length: 16 amino acids. V gave up 2 bases and J gave up 5 bases, with 20 bases separating them. Per the germline V gene, CDR1 is DFQATT and CDR2 is SNEGSKA (reference sequence). This CDR3 is CSARRVQWEVGDTQYF. In DNA form, the CDR3 reads TGCAGTGCTAGAAGGGTTCAGTGGGAGGTCGGAGATACGCAGTATTTT.

This clonotype showed up many times. V usage is TRBV20-1 and J usage is TRBJ1-5; a possible D gene is TRBD1 (6 bases). From germline, CDR1 is DFQATT and CDR2 SNEGSKA (reference sequence). The CDR3 is made up of 12 amino acids. V lost 2 bases, J lost 6 bases, and 8 bases lay in between. In nucleotides, the CDR3 is TGCAGTGCTAGACAGGGGACTCAGCCCCAGCATTTT. Its translation: CSARQGTQPQHF.

The V call is TRBV11-2, the J call TRBJ1-1; D remains unclear. Deletions cut 5 bases from V and 8 bases from J, with 12 bases between. The germline CDR1 and CDR2 sequences are SGHAT and FQNNGV. The CDR3 is made up of 12 amino acids. This chain's CDR3 is CASSQAKSEAFF. As DNA, the CDR3 is TGTGCCAGCAGCCAAGCGAAAAGCGAAGCTTTCTTT. The complete variable domain, with remaining parts taken from reference TRBV11-2 and TRBJ1-1, reads EAGVAQSPRYKIIEKRQSVAFWCNPISGHATLYWYQQILGQGPKLLIQFQNNGVVDDSQLPKDRFSAERLKGVDSTLKIQPAKLEDSAVYLCASSQAKSEAFFGQGTRLTVV.

On this clonotype itself: A much larger clone lies one base from this, so it may be a read error. J is TRBJ1-4 and V is TRBV12-3 or TRBV12-4; unclear D gene. This CDR3 comprises 14 residues. V lost 3 bases and J 10 bases, leaving 15 bases between the germline ends. CDR3 loop: CASSFGNTVAKLFF. The DNA for the CDR3 is TGTGCCAGCAGTTTTGGAAATACAGTGGCAAAACTGTTTTTT.

This clonotype was counted a single time. An end of the junction does not agree with germline; a read error may underlie this. This chain joins TRBV28 and TRBJ2-2; the D is unclear. Looked up from germline, CDR1 is MDHEN and CDR2 is SYDVKM. The CDR3 is 15 residues long. The CDR3 nucleotides are TGTGCCAGTTCTAGATCAGGATTGGGCACCCGGGAGCTGTTTTTT. Translation gives CASSRSGLGTRELFF.

This clonotype was picked up a small number of times. This chain links TRBV6-1 with TRBJ2-7, with 7 bases lining up with TRBD1. The germline V gene has CDR1 MNHNS and CDR2 SASEGT. This CDR3 has 16 amino acids. V lost 10 bases, J lost 0 bases, and 15 bases stayed unmatched. CDR3: CANSGLHGTVSYEQYF. For the CDR3, the DNA is TGTGCCAATAGTGGGTTACACGGGACAGTCTCCTACGAGCAGTACTTC.

The chain recombines TRBV6-2 or TRBV6-3 with TRBJ2-1; the D call may be TRBD1 or TRBD2 (5 bases each). Germline CDR1 is MNHEY and CDR2 is SVGEGT. The V end lost 5 bases, the J end lost 11 bases, and 22 bases lay between the germline ends. This CDR3 spans 15 amino acids. CDR3 sequence reads: CASSDGDGIVNKQFF. The CDR3 DNA follows: TGTGCCAGCAGTGACGGGGACGGGATCGTGAATAAGCAGTTCTTC.

This clonotype has more than one count but fewer than ten. Given a much more abundant clone one base away, this may be a read error. Likely a read error: the CDR3 ends without its conserved phenylalanine or tryptophan. This rearrangement joins TRBV6-1 to TRBJ2-7; D uncertain. The germline V gene has CDR1 MNHNS and CDR2 SASEGT. The V end was cut by 10 bases, the J end by 2 bases, with 12 bases between. CDR3 size: 12 residues. The CDR3 region has the DNA TGTGCCACCTGGGAATGGCCCTACGAGCAGTACTTA. As protein: CATWEWPYEQYL.

This clonotype has a handful of counts. The chain has TRBV5-1 and TRBJ2-5, with 7 bases matching TRBD1. V was clipped by 4 bases and J by 5 bases; unmatched bases: 11. Germline V lookup: CDR1 SGHRS, CDR2 YFSETQ. The CDR3 loop spans 15 amino acids. As DNA, the CDR3 is TGCGCCAGCAGCCTATCACAGGGGCTTGGGGAGACCCAGTACTTC. Its translation: CASSLSQGLGETQYF.

The V call is TRBV29-1, the J call TRBJ1-2; D may be TRBD1 (5 bases). Germline V gene sequence: CDR1 SQVTM, CDR2 ANQGSEA. This CDR3 has 13 amino acids. V lost 5 bases to trimming and J lost 8 bases, with 18 bases between them. CDR3 residues: CSVSPARDRGYTF. The CDR3 DNA follows: TGCAGCGTTAGTCCGGCCAGGGATAGGGGCTACACCTTC.

Details on this clonotype: At one end the junction does not follow the germline gene, possibly because of a read error. The chain links TRBV6-5 to TRBJ2-7, with 8 bases matching TRBD1. The CDR3 is 18 residues long. Germline V lookup: CDR1 MNHEY, CDR2 SVGAGI. In DNA form, the CDR3 reads TGTGCCAGCAGTCCAATGGTCGTGTACGGTCAGGGGGCCTGCGAGCAGTACTTT. Protein product: CASSPMVVYGQGACEQYF.

The chain uses TRBV5-6 and TRBJ1-5; a weak D match, TRBD1 (5 bases). The CDR3 length is 19 residues. Trimming stripped 1 base from V and 3 bases from J, with 23 bases between. Germline V CDR1 and CDR2: SGHDT, YYEEEE. CDR3: CASSLFGGREGRTNQPQHF. The CDR3 DNA is TGTGCCAGCAGCTTGTTTGGCGGCAGGGAGGGGAGGACCAATCAGCCCCAGCATTTT.